Shown below are 21 T cell receptor beta chains from a single sample sequenced in a study of metastatic and nonmetastatic thyroid tumors. TCRdb reanalyzed the PCR reads with MiXCR. In the table there are tens of thousands of clones, around 15% of which are singletons. Every patient underwent thyroid surgery untreated. The sequenced material came from blood. The origin of the receptors is a male donor with papillary thyroid cancer or a benign thyroid nodule (not recorded which). Some clones in this sample may be carry-over from other donors' samples.

This clone was recorded at least ten times. V is TRBV27 and J is TRBJ2-1, with D hard to call. Trimming stripped 0 bases from V and 0 bases from J, with 6 bases between. The CDR3 runs 15 residues. Germline V gene sequence: CDR1 MNHEY, CDR2 SMNVEV (reference sequence). The CDR3: CASSLSASSYNEQFF. The CDR3 nucleotides read TGTGCCAGCAGTTTATCGGCGAGCTCCTACAATGAGCAGTTCTTC.

This clone was seen more than once but under ten times. Here the CDR3 omits its conserved ending phenylalanine or tryptophan, so a read error is the likely source. This chain uses TRBV6-1 with TRBJ2-1; D might be TRBD1 (7 bases). Germline loops: CDR1 MNHNS, CDR2 SASEGT. There are 16 residues in the CDR3. Trimming took off 1 base at V and 7 bases at J, with 17 bases between the two ends. CDR3 DNA sequence: TGTGCCAGCAGTGAAGTCAGCCAGGGGGGAGAAAATGAGCAGTTCCTC. Translation: CASSEVSQGGENEQFL.

This clone was seen at least ten times. V usage is TRBV5-1 and J usage is TRBJ1-1; 8 positions match TRBD1. V shed 4 bases, J shed 2 bases, and the junction held 16 bases outside the gene matches. The CDR3 is 18 residues long. Germline V gene data show CDR1 as SGHRS and CDR2 as YFSETQ. The CDR3 loop reads CASSGLGPGTGYNTEAFF. The CDR3 region has the DNA TGCGCCAGCAGCGGACTAGGACCTGGGACAGGATATAACACTGAAGCTTTCTTT.

Concerning this clone: One base away lies a much larger clone, so this may be a sequencing read error. The rearrangement links TRBV5-1 to TRBJ2-2, with D unclear. Between the trimmed V and J ends, which lost 4 bases and 5 bases, there was a span of 12 bases. Germline CDR1 is SGHRS and CDR2 is YFSETQ. CDR3 length: 14 amino acids. CDR3 nucleotides: TGCGCCAGCAGCCCTATACAGTGGACCGGGGAGCTGTTTTTT. This sequence encodes CASSPIQWTGELFF.

This clone was counted many times. Other DNA variants within this sample encode the same CDR3. The chain uses TRBV9 and TRBJ2-1; D could derive from TRBD1 or TRBD2 (5 bases each). The V gene's germline CDR1 is SGDLS and CDR2 YYNGEE. The CDR3 covers 13 residues. Trimming removed 3 bases from V and 7 bases from J, with 11 bases in between. The CDR3 protein is CASSGGTANEQFF. The DNA for the CDR3 is TGTGCCAGCAGCGGGGGGACGGCAAATGAGCAGTTCTTC.

The chain joins TRBV9 to TRBJ2-5; perhaps TRBD1 as D (6 bases). This CDR3 is 15 amino acids long. Trimming stripped 3 bases from V and 4 bases from J, with 16 bases between. CDR1 and CDR2 (germline): SGDLS, YYNGEE. The chain's CDR3 is CASSGEGVVGETQYF. CDR3 nucleotide sequence: TGTGCCAGCAGCGGAGAGGGGGTTGTTGGAGAGACCCAGTACTTC. The full variable domain, completed using reference TRBV9 and TRBJ2-5, is DSGVTQTPKHLITATGQRVTLRCSPRSGDLSVYWYQQSLDQGLQFLIQYYNGEERAKGNILERFSAQQFPDLHSELNLSSLELGDSALYFCASSGEGVVGETQYFGPGTRLLVL.

Many counts were recorded for this clone. In DNA form, the CDR3 reads TGTGCCAGCGGACAGGGGGGAAATGAGCAGTTCTTC. This sequence encodes CASGQGGNEQFF. The chain carries TRBV6-2 or TRBV6-3 and TRBJ2-1; 10 bases map to TRBD1. Germline CDR1 reads MNHEY; CDR2 reads SVGEGT. V lost 8 bases and J lost 7; bases outside the gene matches: 2. The CDR3 length is 12 residues.

Worth noting for this clone: It may be a read error: a sequence one base away is much more abundant. The genes are TRBV5-6 and TRBJ1-2; 9 nucleotides agree with TRBD1. The germline V gene encodes CDR1 SGHDT and CDR2 YYEEEE. The CDR3 length is 13 residues. With V trimmed by 4 bases and J by 7 bases, 5 bases remained unmatched. The CDR3: CASSDRGGGGYTF. CDR3 sequence (DNA): TGTGCCAGCAGCGACAGGGGGGGAGGTGGCTACACCTTC.

This clone has a handful of counts. The chain uses TRBV2 and TRBJ2-7; no definite D call. The CDR3 runs to 13 residues. Per germline, CDR1 SNHLY and CDR2 FYNNEI. V was cut by 5 bases and J by 3 bases, with 11 bases left in between. The CDR3 coding sequence is TGTGCCAGCAGTTTAAGGTCCAACTACGAGCAGTACTTC. Translated: CASSLRSNYEQYF.

This clone was detected many times. This chain joins TRBV9 and TRBJ2-1; 8 bases are shared with TRBD2. V lost 0 bases to trimming and J lost 8 bases; unmatched junction nucleotides: 7. CDR1 SGDLS and CDR2 YYNGEE come from the germline V gene. This CDR3 has 15 residues. CDR3 region: CASSVDSGSADEQFF. CDR3 sequence (DNA): TGTGCCAGCAGCGTAGACAGCGGGAGTGCCGATGAGCAGTTCTTC.

A note on this clone: A much larger clone is a single base away; this may be a read error. The V call is TRBV27, the J call TRBJ1-4, with D hard to call. The CDR3 totals 16 residues. Germline V gene lookup returns CDR1 MNHEY and CDR2 SMNVEV (reference sequence). Trimming removed 4 bases at V and 7 bases at J, with 19 bases between. The CDR3 region is CASSSTAPGLSEKLFF. The CDR3 nucleotides are TGTGCCAGCAGTTCCACCGCCCCAGGTCTAAGTGAAAAACTGTTTTTT.

This clone appeared many times. The chain couples TRBV20-1 to TRBJ2-3; TRBD1 agrees at 7 bases. Germline CDR1 reads DFQATT; CDR2 reads SNEGSKA (reference sequence). Germline trimming cut 6 bases from V and 2 bases from J; bases unmatched to any gene: 11. This CDR3 is built from 15 residues. CDR3 nucleotide sequence: TGCAGTGCCCTACGACAGGGTGTCCCCACAGATACGCAGTATTTT. Translated, it gives CSALRQGVPTDTQYF.

This clone was detected many times. The CDR3, as DNA: TGCAGTGCTACGACGGGCTATGGCTACACCTTC. Its protein is CSATTGYGYTF. The V gene is TRBV20-1, the J gene TRBJ1-2; D is unresolved. Trimming took 4 bases from V and 4 from J, leaving 7 bases between them. This CDR3 region has 11 residues. Germline values: CDR1 DFQATT, CDR2 SNEGSKA (reference sequence).

This clone showed up many times. V usage is TRBV6-1 and J usage is TRBJ2-5, with D possibly matching TRBD2 (5 bases). V shed 6 bases and J shed 2 bases, with 19 bases lying between them. From germline, CDR1 is MNHNS and CDR2 SASEGT. There are 16 residues in the CDR3. In nucleotides, the CDR3 is TGTGCCAGCAGCCCCGAGGGTATGGGTCAGCAAGAGACCCAGTACTTC. It codes for CASSPEGMGQQETQYF.

The sample holds many counts of this clone. V and J are TRBV29-1 and TRBJ1-2; 7 nucleotides line up with TRBD1. CDR1 SQVTM and CDR2 ANQGSEA come from the germline V gene. The CDR3 consists of 12 residues. V trimming: 4 bases; J trimming: 2 bases; junction bases outside the gene matches: 1. DNA for the CDR3: TGCAGCGTTGGGGACAGAAACTATGGCTACACCTTC. It is translated as CSVGDRNYGYTF. The full variable domain, with the rest looked up from reference TRBV29-1 and TRBJ1-2, is SAVISQKPSRDICQRGTSLTIQCQVDSQVTMMFWYRQQPGQSLTLIATANQGSEATYESGFVIDKFPISRPNLTFSTLTVSNMSPEDSSIYLCSVGDRNYGYTFGSGTRLTVV.

This clone came up a few times. V usage is TRBV6-1 and J usage is TRBJ2-7, with 14 bases fitting TRBD2. This CDR3 comprises 15 residues. The V gene end was trimmed by 1 base and the J gene end by 5 bases; junction bases not matched to a gene: 1. Germline CDR1 is MNHNS and CDR2 is SASEGT. Written as DNA, the CDR3 is TGTGCCAGCAGTGAAGGGACTAGCGGGAGGAACGAGCAGTACGTC. Its protein is CASSEGTSGRNEQYV.

This clone was observed at least ten times. This sequence joins TRBV4-1 and TRBJ2-1; a weak D match, TRBD1 (6 bases). V was clipped by 0 bases and J by 5 bases, with 14 bases between them. The germline V gene encodes CDR1 MGHRA and CDR2 YSYEKL. The CDR3 length is 16 residues. The CDR3 bases are TGCGCCAGCAGCCAAGATAGGGCAGGGGAACACAATGAGCAGTTCTTC. This gives the protein CASSQDRAGEHNEQFF.

The rearrangement joins TRBV20-1 to TRBJ2-3; 8 bases match TRBD2. The CDR3 is 16 residues long. J was trimmed by 4 bases and V by 4 bases; bases with no gene match: 13. Germline CDR1 and CDR2: DFQATT and SNEGSKA (reference sequence). CDR3 region: CSATPSVGRVSDTQYF. The CDR3 DNA is TGCAGTGCTACCCCCTCTGTCGGGAGGGTCTCAGATACGCAGTATTTT.

This clone has at least ten counts. CDR3 bases: TGTGCCAGCAAGGAGACACAGAATCAGCCCCAGCATTTT. Amino acid sequence: CASKETQNQPQHF. This chain joins TRBV2 and TRBJ1-5; D gene ambiguous. Trimming took 7 bases from V and 4 from J, leaving 11 bases between them. The germline V gene encodes CDR1 SNHLY and CDR2 FYNNEI. The CDR3 contains 13 residues.

This clone has a count of ten or more. The chain carries TRBV27 and TRBJ2-1; D is unresolved. Germline V lookup: CDR1 MNHEY, CDR2 SMNVEV (reference sequence). This CDR3 is built from 13 residues. V lost 5 bases, J lost 4 bases, and 9 bases lay in between. In nucleotides, the CDR3 is TGTGCCAGCAGTATCCGTGGGTACAATGAGCAGTTCTTC. This sequence encodes CASSIRGYNEQFF.

Worth noting for this clone: A read error may account for a junction end that differs from germline. The rearrangement uses TRBV20-1 and TRBJ1-2; D is perhaps TRBD1 (6 bases). Germline loops: CDR1 DFQATT, CDR2 SNEGSKA (reference sequence). The CDR3 runs 14 residues. Here the CDR3 reads CNAGLTGRGYGYTF. DNA for the CDR3: TGCAATGCTGGGCTTACAGGGAGAGGCTATGGCTACACATTC.